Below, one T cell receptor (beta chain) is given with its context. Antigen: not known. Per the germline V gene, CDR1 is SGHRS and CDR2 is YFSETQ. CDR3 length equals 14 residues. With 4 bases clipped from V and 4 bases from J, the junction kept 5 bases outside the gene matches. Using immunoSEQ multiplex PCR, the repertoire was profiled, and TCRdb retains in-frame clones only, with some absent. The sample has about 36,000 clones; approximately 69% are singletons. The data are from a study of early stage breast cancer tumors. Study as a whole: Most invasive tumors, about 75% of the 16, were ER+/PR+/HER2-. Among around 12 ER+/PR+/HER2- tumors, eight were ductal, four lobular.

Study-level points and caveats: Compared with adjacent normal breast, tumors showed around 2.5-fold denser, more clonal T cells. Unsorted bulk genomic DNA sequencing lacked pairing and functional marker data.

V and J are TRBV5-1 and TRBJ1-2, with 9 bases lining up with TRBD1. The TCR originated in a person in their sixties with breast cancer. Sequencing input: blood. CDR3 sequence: CASSPGTGSYGYTF. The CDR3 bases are TGCGCCAGCAGCCCGGGGACAGGGTCCTATGGCTACACCTTC.